This is a list of T cell receptor beta chains from one sample in a study of CXCR3-negative and CXCR3-positive naive CD8 T cells. TCRdb derives one entry per CDR3 protein from the 5' RACE reads, leaving out DNA. The sample spans 100,000 to 150,000 distinct CDR3 sequences; the ten largest clones claim 0.49%. Sequenced material: naive CXCR3- CD8+ T cells from blood. These receptors were obtained from a human donor in good health. Some clones in this sample may be carry-over from other donors' samples. Both conserved end residues are part of each CDR3.

V gene	J gene	CDR3 protein
TRBV7-9	TRBJ2-3	CASSSKFRDGRTDTQYF
TRBV4-2	TRBJ2-7	CASSQGWTREYEQYF
TRBV29-1	TRBJ1-2	CSVRDRGLYGYTF
TRBV5-1	TRBJ1-1	CASSLQGWGTEAFF
TRBV2	TRBJ1-3	CASKASSSGNTIYF
TRBV28	TRBJ2-1	CASSLGTAGSYNEQFF
TRBV7-3	TRBJ1-1	CASSLRWGTEAFF
TRBV12-3/TRBV12-4	TRBJ1-2	CASSLFRGPDGYTF
TRBV29-1	TRBJ2-7	CSAGLAGADYEQYF
TRBV7-9	TRBJ2-7	CASRPGTGYEQYF
TRBV7-3	TRBJ2-5	CASSLPLDETQYF
TRBV19	TRBJ1-5	CASSLDRFNQPQHF
TRBV14	TRBJ2-7	CASSQVDHYEQYF
TRBV28	TRBJ1-5	CASNLSGNQPQHF
TRBV7-9	TRBJ2-7	CASSPLHLREQYF
TRBV23-1	TRBJ2-7	CASSQGRASYEQYF
TRBV29-1	TRBJ2-2	CSVEGRQGPYTGELFF
TRBV7-6	TRBJ1-4	CASSLGSPGREKLFF
TRBV7-2	TRBJ2-2	CASSWPPGVAGGPDGELFF
TRBV7-7	TRBJ2-5	CASSLAGTAKETPYF
TRBV7-2	TRBJ2-3	CASSSGTSGSSTDTQYF
TRBV7-8	TRBJ1-1	CASSLIHGHGEAFF
TRBV12-3/TRBV12-4	TRBJ1-4	CASSPGTGTEKLFF
TRBV5-1	TRBJ2-1	CASTTGPGNEQFF
TRBV6-5	TRBJ2-7	CASNPTWVSGSYEQYF
TRBV3-1	TRBJ2-7	CASAAGATYEQYF
TRBV28	TRBJ2-7	CASSQTDEQYF
TRBV29-1	TRBJ2-2	CSVEEPRGHGELFF
TRBV5-6	TRBJ2-1	CASSPGTGHYAEQFF
TRBV7-9	TRBJ2-3	CASSSPSDWGRAQYF
TRBV29-1	TRBJ1-2	CSSHGDYGYTF
TRBV19	TRBJ2-1	CASSIIETAGHDNEQFF
TRBV29-1	TRBJ2-4	CSVGDLGRNIQYF
TRBV13	TRBJ1-1	CASSPQRGNTEAFF
TRBV12-3/TRBV12-4	TRBJ1-5	CASSSGFYSNQPQHF
TRBV15	TRBJ2-3	CATSVNPRGVGTDTQYF
TRBV24-1	TRBJ2-1	CATSDLRYLAGRYYNEQFF
TRBV5-1	TRBJ2-1	CASSSGQGKVRDNEQFF
TRBV6-2/TRBV6-3	TRBJ2-7	CASRGTRYTYEQYF
TRBV24-1	TRBJ2-5	CATSDDDGGETQYF
TRBV4-2	TRBJ2-1	CASSQLTGTGDEQFF
TRBV12-3/TRBV12-4	TRBJ2-7	CASSQTGSSYEQYF
TRBV10-3	TRBJ2-6	CAISEAEAGANVLTF
TRBV4-3	TRBJ1-5	CASSQDLGPLNQPQHF
TRBV7-2	TRBJ1-1	CASSLASHQREAGEHSEAFF
TRBV7-8	TRBJ1-1	CASSFTGGSLNTEAFF
TRBV7-3	TRBJ2-1	CASSLGPDSSYNEQFF
TRBV7-7	TRBJ2-7	CASSLGRGEYEQYF
TRBV7-9	TRBJ1-2	CASSSGDSPNYGYTF
TRBV5-1	TRBJ2-7	CASSLGLAGASGEQYF
TRBV5-1	TRBJ2-7	CASSPSVAGTYEQYF